These 20 T cell receptor beta chains originate from one sample sequenced in a study of T cell repertoires in cytomegalovirus infection. Their antigens remain unidentified. One entry per CDR3 protein, called by TCRdb with MiXCR from the reads. The table shows some 900,000 distinct CDR3 sequences, with approximately 32% occurring only once. The sample consisted of cultured CD8+ T cells from PBMCs, taken from culture after CMV antigen stimulation. All receptors derive from a human donor in good health (CMV status not recorded). Some clones in this sample may be carry-over from other donors' samples.

This clonotype appeared a single time. The chain employs TRBV5-4 and TRBJ1-6; TRBD1 is a possible D gene (5 bases). This CDR3 spans 17 amino acids. Trimming removed 0 bases at V and 3 bases at J, with 13 bases between. Germline CDR1 SGHNT, CDR2 YYREEE (reference sequence). The CDR3 here is CASSLVGQGIYNSPLHF. CDR3 nucleotide sequence: TGTGCCAGCAGCTTGGTGGGTCAGGGCATCTATAATTCACCCCTCCACTTT. Full variable domain (missing parts from reference TRBV5-4 and TRBJ1-6): ETGVTQSPTHLIKTRGQQVTLRCSSQSGHNTVSWYQQALGQGPQFIFQYYREEENGRGNFPPRFSGLQFPNYSSELNVNALELDDSALYLCASSLVGQGIYNSPLHFGNGTRLTVT.

The chain recombines TRBV6-1 with TRBJ2-3; no firm D call. Looked up from germline, CDR1 is MNHNS and CDR2 is SASEGT. The CDR3 extends over 15 amino acids. V was trimmed by 1 base and J by 0 bases, leaving 8 bases between them. CDR3 DNA: TGTGCCAGCAGTGAAGGGATGAGGAGCACAGATACGCAGTATTTT. Protein sequence: CASSEGMRSTDTQYF.

Only one count was recorded for this clonotype. The genes are TRBV15 and TRBJ2-1; D may be TRBD2 (5 bases). With 0 bases removed from V and 5 bases from J, the gap between germline ends came to 11 bases. The CDR3 runs 15 residues. In germline, CDR1 is LNHNV, CDR2 YYDKDF (reference sequence). CDR3 residues: CATSRDLGKNNEQFF. As DNA, the CDR3 is TGTGCCACCAGCAGAGATCTCGGGAAAAACAATGAGCAGTTCTTC.

Worth noting for this clonotype: The junction and the germline gene differ at one end; a read error may be behind it. The rearrangement links TRBV2 to TRBJ2-1, with D perhaps being TRBD1 or TRBD2 (6 bases each). The CDR3 is 15 amino acids. Germline assignment: CDR1 SNHLY and CDR2 FYNNEI. The CDR3 protein is CASREGGSSYNEQFF. The CDR3 nucleotides are TGTGCCAGCAGGGAAGGGGGGAGCTCCTACAATGAGCAGTTCTTC.

The chain employs TRBV2 and TRBJ2-1; D gene unclear. With 1 base removed from V and 2 bases from J, the gap between germline ends came to 6 bases. The germline V gene has CDR1 SNHLY and CDR2 FYNNEI. CDR3 length equals 14 residues. For the CDR3, the DNA is TGTGCCAGCAGTGAAGGAACAGCCTACAATGAGCAGTTCTTC. Protein product: CASSEGTAYNEQFF.

The chain has TRBV20-1 and TRBJ1-1; D is possibly TRBD1 (6 bases). Per germline, CDR1 DFQATT and CDR2 SNEGSKA (reference sequence). The CDR3 spans 16 residues. Trimming removed 3 bases from V and 3 bases from J, with 20 bases in between. CDR3 DNA: TGCAGTGCTAGGACACGGGGACCAGGGGCTCACACTGAAGCTTTCTTT. Amino acids: CSARTRGPGAHTEAFF.

This clonotype was detected only a few times. This chain connects TRBV6-2 or TRBV6-3 to TRBJ2-5; perhaps TRBD2 as D (6 bases). CDR1 MNHEY and CDR2 SVGEGT come from the germline V gene. This CDR3 is 15 amino acids long. V was pared by 2 bases and J by 5 bases, with 15 bases between. The CDR3 sequence is CASSYPMGGVETQYF. The CDR3 DNA reads as TGTGCCAGCAGTTACCCCATGGGAGGCGTCGAGACCCAGTACTTC.

V usage is TRBV19 and J usage is TRBJ1-2, with D possibly TRBD1 on 6 matching bases. This CDR3 contains 13 residues. The germline V gene encodes CDR1 LNHDA and CDR2 SQIVND (reference sequence). Trimming cost V 5 bases and J 4 bases, with 11 bases left between them. The DNA for the CDR3 is TGTGCCAGTAGTTCCTGGACAGCCTATGGCTACACCTTC. Translating it yields CASSSWTAYGYTF.

This clonotype was seen at least ten times. The V and J genes are TRBV7-2 and TRBJ2-2; D might be TRBD1 (6 bases). Germline CDR1 reads SGHTA; CDR2 reads FQGNSA. V gave up 1 base and J gave up 6 bases, with 9 bases separating them. CDR3 length equals 14 residues. The CDR3 is CASSLGWGPGELFF. The CDR3 DNA reads TGTGCCAGCAGCTTAGGTTGGGGGCCCGGGGAGCTGTTTTTT.

Concerning this clonotype itself: One end of the junction varies from germline; a read error may be responsible. The CDR3 reads CASSQAGDKRTEAFF. The CDR3 DNA sequence: TGTGCTAGCAGCCAGGCCGGGGATAAGCGGACTGAAGCTTTCTTT. V usage is TRBV7-7 and J usage is TRBJ1-1; unclear D gene. This CDR3 has 15 amino acids. Germline CDR1 reads SSHAT; CDR2 reads FNYEAQ (reference sequence).

The sample holds a few counts of this clonotype. This chain joins TRBV14 and TRBJ2-2; TRBD2 matches at 8 bases. Germline V lookup: CDR1 SGHDN, CDR2 FVKESK. The CDR3 covers 17 residues. Germline trimming cut 2 bases from V and 3 bases from J; bases unmatched to any gene: 8. CDR3 loop: CASSQPRGGFDTGELFF. The CDR3 bases are TGTGCCAGCAGCCAACCCCGCGGGGGGTTTGACACCGGGGAGCTGTTTTTT.

This clonotype was seen repeatedly, ten times or more. At one end the junction does not follow the germline gene, possibly because of a read error. The V call is TRBV7-7, the J call TRBJ2-5; 12 bases are a match to TRBD2. This CDR3 is built from 19 residues. Germline V gene sequence: CDR1 SSHAT, CDR2 FNYEAQ (reference sequence). CDR3 in DNA: TGTGCTAGCAGCTGGGGACTGACGGCTAGCGGGGGGGCCGAAGAGACCCAGTACTTC. Its translation: CASSWGLTASGGAEETQYF. Together with reference TRBV7-7 and TRBJ2-5, the CDR3 gives the full variable domain: GAGVSQSPRYKVTKRGQDVTLRCDPISSHATLYWYQQALGQGPEFLTYFNYEAQPDKSGLPSDRFSAERPEGSISTLTIQRTEQRDSAMYRCASSWGLTASGGAEETQYFGPGTRLLVL.

This clonotype was observed many times. This chain joins TRBV7-9 and TRBJ2-2, with D maybe TRBD2 (6 bases). In germline, CDR1 is SEHNR, CDR2 FQNEAQ (reference sequence). V was cut by 1 base and J by 2 bases, with 11 bases left in between. The CDR3 totals 16 residues. For the CDR3, the DNA is TGTGCCAGCAGCTTAGATGCCGGGGGTAACACCGGGGAGCTGTTTTTT. Protein product: CASSLDAGGNTGELFF.

The chain couples TRBV28 to TRBJ1-1, with D hard to call. V was clipped by 9 bases and J by 6 bases, with 20 bases between them. From germline, CDR1 is MDHEN and CDR2 SYDVKM. The CDR3 loop spans 14 amino acids. The CDR3 DNA is TGTGCCAGTCTAGAGGTTCCGTTAGGGTCTGAAGCTTTCTTT. As protein: CASLEVPLGSEAFF.

This clonotype was counted between two and nine times. CDR3 bases: TGTGCCAGAAGCCAGTGGGGCGCTCTCAATCAGCCCCAGCATTTT. Translated, it gives CARSQWGALNQPQHF. The gene calls are TRBV5-3 and TRBJ1-5; weak D call: TRBD1 (5 bases). TRBV5-3 has ORF status, its function being uncertain. The CDR3 totals 15 residues. V lost 4 bases, J lost 3 bases, and 14 bases lay in between.

In this sample, this clonotype turned up a few times. This chain joins TRBV7-9 and TRBJ2-1; TRBD1 matches at 11 bases. V trimming: 4 bases; J trimming: 3 bases; junction bases outside the gene matches: 2. This CDR3 is built from 15 residues. Per the germline V gene, CDR1 is SEHNR and CDR2 is FQNEAQ (reference sequence). The CDR3 DNA is TGTGCCAGCAGCTGGACAGGGGGCCGCTACAATGAGCAGTTCTTC. Translating it yields CASSWTGGRYNEQFF.

This clonotype showed up many times. The V and J genes are TRBV6-1 and TRBJ2-7; D perhaps matches TRBD1 (6 bases). This CDR3 region has 15 residues. Trimming shortened V by 1 base and J by 3 bases, and 13 bases separated the two germline ends. CDR1 MNHNS and CDR2 SASEGT come from the germline V gene. As DNA, the CDR3 is TGTGCCAGCAGTGAAGAGTTGTGGGGGCTCTACGAGCAGTACTTC. Translating it yields CASSEELWGLYEQYF.

The V call is TRBV29-1, the J call TRBJ1-1; no definite D call. Germline CDR1 SQVTM, CDR2 ANQGSEA. The CDR3 has 13 residues. V was clipped by 6 bases and J by 0 bases, with 11 bases between them. CDR3 in DNA: TGCAGCGTAGAGGATATATTGAACACTGAAGCTTTCTTT. It encodes CSVEDILNTEAFF.

This clonotype was observed at least ten times. The V and J genes are TRBV7-6 and TRBJ2-3; 10 bases align to TRBD2. This CDR3 contains 16 residues. Trimming cost V 1 base and J 4 bases; bases outside gene matches: 5. Germline loops: CDR1 SGHVS, CDR2 FNYEAQ. CDR3 sequence (DNA): TGTGCCAGCAGCTTAGTGGCTAGCGGGGGTGCAGATACGCAGTATTTT. Translated: CASSLVASGGADTQYF.

As to this clonotype: An end of the junction does not agree with germline; a read error may underlie this. The rearrangement links TRBV6-5 to TRBJ1-1; the D gene is possibly TRBD1 (5 bases). This CDR3 has 17 residues. Germline CDR1 MNHEY, CDR2 SVGAGI. As DNA, the CDR3 is TGTGCTAGCAGTTACTCCCACAGGAGTCACCTGAACACTGAAGCTTTCTTT. Encoded protein: CASSYSHRSHLNTEAFF.